This T cell receptor beta chain is drawn from a study of T cell responses to AZD1222 COVID-19 vaccine. The study, taken as a whole, reports: Repertoire sampling occurred only after the peak T cell response. With two AZD1222 doses given, Spike-specific TCR breadth and depth both rose.

The CDR3 length is 14 residues. Germline V gives CDR1 SEHNR, CDR2 FQNEAQ (reference sequence). V gave up 4 bases and J gave up 3 bases, with 7 bases separating them. Libraries were prepared by immunoSEQ multiplex PCR; TCRdb keeps only in-frame clonotypes and omits some of them. The table lists over 100,000 clones, 65% to 90% of them singletons. A word on this clone: Its cognate antigen is unknown.

The source is an adult in good health. The specimen was peripheral blood, collected on day 0 of AZD1222 vaccination. The gene calls are TRBV7-9 and TRBJ1-6; no reliable D call. CDR3 nucleotide sequence: TGTGCCAGCAGCTCCGACCTCTATAATTCACCCCTCCACTTT. Translation: CASSSDLYNSPLHF.